The 20 T cell receptor beta chains reported below all come from one sample, sequenced in a study of T cells in Graves' hyperthyroidism and ophthalmopathy. Amplification of TCR beta CDR3 regions used RNA as the template. During a first-round RT-PCR of the TCR CDR3, the HTBI primer set was used. TCRdb processed the multiplex PCR reads anew with MiXCR; each CDR3 protein has one entry. The sample yields 450,000 to 700,000 distinct CDR3 sequences, about 45% seen once. Sequenced sample: peripheral blood or thyroid tissue (not recorded which). These receptors all come from an adult woman with Graves' disease, either hyperthyroidism or ophthalmopathy (not recorded which).

This clonotype showed up many times. The chain is built from TRBV2 and TRBJ1-2; 7 nucleotides align to TRBD1. V was pared by 2 bases and J by 7 bases, with 7 bases of the junction left unmatched. The length of the CDR3 is 14 residues. CDR1 is SNHLY and CDR2 is FYNNEI in the germline V gene. This chain's CDR3 is CASSERQGGGGYTF. The DNA of the CDR3 is TGTGCCAGCAGTGAACGACAGGGTGGCGGTGGCTACACCTTC.

This clonotype has ten or more counts. The V gene is TRBV25-1, the J gene TRBJ1-2, with a weak D call TRBD1 (6 bases). The ends were cut back, 9 bases at V and 2 bases at J, with 10 bases in the middle. CDR3 length: 12 residues. CDR1 and CDR2 (germline): MGHDK, SYGVNS. The CDR3 loop reads CASLTGNYGYTF. CDR3 DNA sequence: TGTGCCAGTTTGACAGGAAACTATGGCTACACCTTC.

The V call is TRBV7-9, the J call TRBJ1-1, with D tentatively TRBD1 (5 bases). The germline gives CDR1 SEHNR, CDR2 FQNEAQ (reference sequence). The CDR3 extends over 12 amino acids. CDR3 DNA sequence: TGTGGCAGGCCAAGGGGGAACACTGAAGCTTTCTTT. This sequence encodes CGRPRGNTEAFF.

A few counts support this clonotype. V and J are TRBV7-2 and TRBJ1-2, with no clear D. The CDR3 totals 13 residues. CDR1 and CDR2 from the germline V gene are SGHTA and FQGNSA. V was shortened by 5 bases and J by 8 bases, with 15 bases between the two germline ends. The DNA for the CDR3 is TGTGCCAGCAGCCACGGCCAGACTTTCGGCTACACCTTC. This codes for CASSHGQTFGYTF. The full variable domain, completed using reference TRBV7-2 and TRBJ1-2, is GAGVSQSPSNKVTEKGKDVELRCDPISGHTALYWYRQSLGQGLEFLIYFQGNSAPDKSGLPSDRFSAERTGGSVSTLTIQRTQQEDSAVYLCASSHGQTFGYTFGSGTRLTVV.

There are a few counts of this clonotype. This chain uses TRBV20-1 with TRBJ1-1; 11 bases match TRBD1. Germline CDR1 is DFQATT and CDR2 is SNEGSKA (reference sequence). With 6 bases clipped from V and 3 bases from J, the junction kept 3 bases outside the gene matches. The CDR3 has 13 residues. The CDR3 loop reads CSAWDRGDTEAFF. Here the CDR3 DNA reads TGCAGTGCGTGGGACAGGGGGGACACTGAAGCTTTCTTT.

This clonotype occurred many times. The V gene is TRBV2, the J gene TRBJ1-3; TRBD1 might be the D (5 bases). The CDR3 runs 16 residues. The germline CDR1 and CDR2 sequences are SNHLY and FYNNEI. The V and J ends lost 6 bases and 0 bases respectively, with 15 bases between them. CDR3 amino acids: CASSQTAPGSGNTIYF. CDR3 coding DNA: TGTGCCAGCAGCCAGACAGCGCCCGGCTCTGGAAACACCATATATTTT.

This clonotype was counted at least ten times. The genes are TRBV6-5 and TRBJ1-5, with D possibly matching TRBD1 (5 bases). CDR3 length: 16 residues. CDR1 and CDR2 from the germline V gene are MNHEY and SVGAGI. V lost 0 bases and J 1 base, leaving 10 bases between the germline ends. CDR3 nucleotide sequence: TGTGCCAGCAGTTACTCTGGAGGGGCAAGCAATCAGCCCCAGCATTTT. Translated: CASSYSGGASNQPQHF.

In DNA form, the CDR3 reads TGCGCCAGCAGCTCCACCGGGACAGCAAACACCGGGGAGCTGTTTTTT. This codes for CASSSTGTANTGELFF. The chain employs TRBV5-1 and TRBJ2-2; 7 bases align to TRBD1. Looked up from germline, CDR1 is SGHRS and CDR2 is YFSETQ. Trimming took 3 bases from V and 2 from J; bases not matched to a gene: 7. The CDR3 runs 16 residues. The whole variable domain, filled in from reference TRBV5-1 and TRBJ2-2, reads KAGVTQTPRYLIKTRGQQVTLSCSPISGHRSVSWYQQTPGQGLQFLFEYFSETQRNKGNFPGRFSGRQFSNSRSEMNVSTLELGDSALYLCASSSTGTANTGELFFGEGSRLTVL.

This clonotype came up many times. The gene calls are TRBV19 and TRBJ1-2, with TRBD1 matching 7 bases. The junction had 7 bases not matched to a gene; V was cut back by 7 bases and J by 8 bases. The germline V gene encodes CDR1 LNHDA and CDR2 SQIVND (reference sequence). The CDR3 has 12 amino acids. The CDR3 nucleotides read TGTGCCAGTATGGACGACAGGGAAGGCTACACCTTC. Translating gives CASMDDREGYTF.

In its sample, this clonotype was seen many times. CDR3 protein: CASSAISSGNTIYF. Written as DNA, the CDR3 is TGCGCCAGCAGCGCTATTAGCTCTGGAAACACCATATATTTT. The genes are TRBV5-1 and TRBJ1-3; D is ambiguous. This CDR3 is 14 amino acids long. Trimming took off 4 bases at V and 0 bases at J, with 8 bases between the two ends. Germline values: CDR1 SGHRS, CDR2 YFSETQ.

This clonotype has just a few counts. The chain combines TRBV2 with TRBJ2-7; D is possibly TRBD1 (6 bases). The V and J ends lost 1 base and 5 bases respectively, with 15 bases between them. This CDR3 has 15 residues. Germline CDR1 is SNHLY and CDR2 is FYNNEI. As DNA, the CDR3 is TGTGCCAGCAGTGAAGGGGTACAGGGTGTTGACGAGCAGTACTTC. This encodes CASSEGVQGVDEQYF.

The V and J genes are TRBV7-2 and TRBJ2-7; possible D gene TRBD2, 6 bases. The CDR3 extends over 14 amino acids. V was trimmed by 5 bases and J by 2 bases, leaving 13 bases between them. The germline V gene has CDR1 SGHTA and CDR2 FQGNSA. The CDR3 reads CASSASGSTYEQYF. The CDR3 DNA reads TGTGCCAGCAGCGCGTCCGGGAGTACCTACGAGCAGTACTTC.

There are many counts of this clonotype. The chain couples TRBV10-2 to TRBJ1-1; TRBD1 agrees at 8 bases. CDR1 is WSHSY and CDR2 is SAAADI in the germline V gene. The V gene end was trimmed by 3 bases and the J gene end by 6 bases; junction bases not matched to a gene: 9. This CDR3 is built from 15 residues. The CDR3 DNA reads as TGCGCCAGCAGTGAACGTGTCAGGGGGCGTTCTGAAGCTTTCTTT. Translating it yields CASSERVRGRSEAFF.

This sequence joins TRBV2 and TRBJ1-1; tentative D call: TRBD1 (6 bases). This CDR3 is 13 amino acids long. In germline, CDR1 is SNHLY, CDR2 FYNNEI. V was cut by 6 bases and J by 1 base, with 9 bases left in between. For the CDR3, the DNA is TGTGCCAGCAGGGGGGGACAGAACACTGAAGCTTTCTTT. Encoded protein: CASRGGQNTEAFF.

The V gene is TRBV2, the J gene TRBJ1-5, with 7 bases identical to TRBD1. Trimming cost V 1 base and J 7 bases; bases outside gene matches: 10. The CDR3 sequence is 16 residues long. Per germline, CDR1 SNHLY and CDR2 FYNNEI. In nucleotides, the CDR3 is TGTGCCAGCAGTGAAGAGGGCCGGACAGGCGAGCAGCCCCAGCATTTT. The encoded protein is CASSEEGRTGEQPQHF.

This clonotype was detected a few times. The V call is TRBV29-1, the J call TRBJ1-2; 8 nucleotides agree with TRBD1. Germline values: CDR1 SQVTM, CDR2 ANQGSEA. V was pared by 6 bases and J by 10 bases, with 10 bases of the junction left unmatched. The CDR3 contains 12 residues. CDR3 sequence: CSVDSGQGDYTF. Written as DNA, the CDR3 is TGCAGCGTCGATAGTGGACAGGGCGACTACACCTTC.

In DNA, the CDR3 is TGTGCCAGCAGCGCCCAAACCGAGCAGCCCCAGCATTTT. As protein: CASSAQTEQPQHF. This chain uses TRBV7-9 with TRBJ1-5; no reliable D call. The ends were cut back, 5 bases at V and 7 bases at J, with 12 bases in the middle. Germline loops: CDR1 SEHNR, CDR2 FQNEAQ (reference sequence). The CDR3 sequence is 13 residues long.

This clonotype was seen at least ten times. The chain uses TRBV20-1 and TRBJ1-1, with unresolved D. Trimming took off 3 bases at V and 0 bases at J, with 8 bases between the two ends. There are 13 residues in the CDR3. CDR1 is DFQATT and CDR2 is SNEGSKA in the germline V gene (reference sequence). The CDR3 bases are TGCAGTGCTAGCGGGAACCTGAACACTGAAGCTTTCTTT. Amino acid sequence: CSASGNLNTEAFF.

The chain links TRBV29-1 to TRBJ1-6, with D tentatively TRBD1 (6 bases). This CDR3 has 13 residues. The V gene lost 2 bases and the J gene lost 9 bases, with 11 bases spanning the gap. Germline CDR1 is SQVTM and CDR2 is ANQGSEA. The CDR3 region has the DNA TGCAGCGTTGAAACAGGGCCTGGTTCACCCCTCCACTTT. It specifies CSVETGPGSPLHF.

The V call is TRBV2, the J call TRBJ1-2; maybe TRBD1 (5 bases). The ends were cut back, 3 bases at V and 3 bases at J, with 14 bases in the middle. The CDR3 is 15 residues long. The germline V gene has CDR1 SNHLY and CDR2 FYNNEI. The CDR3 DNA reads TGTGCCAGCAGTGAGGGATGGGGGGTTTACTATGGCTACACCTTC. It translates to CASSEGWGVYYGYTF.